The 15 T cell receptor beta chains in this list originate from one sample, sequenced in a study of blood T cell repertoires in COVID-19. Sequenced by immunoSEQ multiplex PCR; TCRdb stores in-frame clones only, minus some. The repertoire holds around 75,000 clones, around 90% seen once, with 5.3% in the top ten. Sequencing used peripheral blood. These TCRs come from a man aged 50 to 60 with acute or convalescent COVID-19.

The chain combines TRBV4-2 with TRBJ1-1; D is unclear. Germline V CDR1 and CDR2: LGHNA, YNFKEQ. The CDR3 is made up of 12 amino acids. Here the CDR3 DNA reads TGTGCGGTCATGAGGTGGAACACTGAAGCTTTCTTT. Translating gives CAVMRWNTEAFF.

The rearrangement links TRBV6-6 to TRBJ1-3; weak D call: TRBD1 (6 bases). The V gene lost 7 bases and the J gene lost 4 bases, with 20 bases spanning the gap. The V gene's germline CDR1 is MNHNY and CDR2 SVGAGI (reference sequence). The CDR3 has 16 amino acids. DNA of the CDR3: TGTGCCAGCACCATCGGGGGGGCACGAGGAGGAAACACCATATATTTT. Protein: CASTIGGARGGNTIYF.

J is TRBJ2-6 and V is TRBV2, with 8 positions matching TRBD1. Germline V gives CDR1 SNHLY, CDR2 FYNNEI. Germline trimming cut 4 bases from V and 2 bases from J; bases unmatched to any gene: 19. The CDR3 runs to 21 residues. The CDR3 sequence: CASSVRFDRGQTTAGANVLTF. CDR3 bases: TGTGCCAGCAGTGTTCGATTCGACAGGGGCCAGACCACGGCTGGGGCCAACGTCCTGACTTTC.

The chain has TRBV5-1 and TRBJ1-1; 7 bases fit TRBD1. This CDR3 is 14 amino acids long. From germline, CDR1 is SGHRS and CDR2 YFSETQ. V was clipped by 5 bases and J by 1 base; unmatched bases: 5. The CDR3 reads CASSSGQANTEAFF. In DNA form, the CDR3 reads TGCGCCAGCAGTTCCGGACAGGCGAACACTGAAGCTTTCTTT.

The rearrangement links TRBV4-1 to TRBJ2-7, with 10 bases aligning to TRBD2. CDR3 length: 16 residues. Trimming cost V 2 bases and J 4 bases; bases outside gene matches: 8. The germline CDR1 and CDR2 sequences are MGHRA and YSYEKL. CDR3 region: CASSQLAGESRYEQYF. In DNA form, the CDR3 reads TGCGCCAGCAGCCAACTAGCGGGAGAGTCTAGGTACGAGCAGTACTTC.

This clone was picked up a small number of times. The genes are TRBV7-9 and TRBJ2-7; the D gene is possibly TRBD1 (5 bases). The V gene's germline CDR1 is SEHNR and CDR2 FQNEAQ (reference sequence). The length of the CDR3 is 12 residues. V gave up 6 bases and J gave up 2 bases, with 8 bases separating them. CDR3 in amino acids: CASSRTPYEQYF. CDR3 nucleotide sequence: TGTGCCAGCAGTCGGACACCCTACGAGCAGTACTTC.

The V gene is TRBV3-1 (or the pseudogene TRBV3-2), the J gene TRBJ1-4, with TRBD1 as a possible D gene (5 bases). The germline gives CDR1 LGHDT, CDR2 YNNKEL (reference sequence). This CDR3 is 15 amino acids long. The V end lost 3 bases, the J end lost 8 bases, and 16 bases lay between the germline ends. CDR3 in DNA: TGTGCCAGCAGCCAGCTGACAGACGGTGGGGAAAAACTGTTTTTT. Protein sequence: CASSQLTDGGEKLFF.

The gene calls are TRBV30 and TRBJ2-2; 8 nucleotides align to TRBD1. Unmatched junction bases numbered 3, after V lost 2 bases and J lost 4 bases. This CDR3 comprises 14 residues. Germline V gene data show CDR1 as GTSNPN and CDR2 as SVGIG (reference sequence). The CDR3 is CAWSSQGGTGELFF. The DNA of the CDR3 is TGTGCCTGGAGTTCACAGGGGGGCACCGGGGAGCTGTTTTTT.

J is TRBJ2-1 and V is TRBV6-5, with 15 bases lining up with TRBD2. Germline CDR1 reads MNHEY; CDR2 reads SVGAGI. The CDR3 length is 15 residues. V trimming: 6 bases; J trimming: 9 bases; junction bases outside the gene matches: 6. CDR3 DNA: TGTGCCAGCAGCCGAGGACTAGCGGGAGGGGTTGAGCAGTTCTTC. Protein sequence: CASSRGLAGGVEQFF.

V and J are TRBV12-3 or TRBV12-4 and TRBJ1-2; weak D call: TRBD1 (6 bases). The CDR3 contains 13 residues. Between the trimmed V and J ends, which lost 2 bases and 2 bases, there was a span of 6 bases. In DNA form, the CDR3 reads TGTGCCAGCAGTTTACAGGGGAACTATGGCTACACCTTC. It yields the protein CASSLQGNYGYTF.

The CDR3, as DNA: TGTGCCAGCAGCTCCACCTACGAGCAGTACTTC. It codes for CASSSTYEQYF. V usage is TRBV7-9 and J usage is TRBJ2-7; D not certain. Germline CDR1 reads SEHNR; CDR2 reads FQNEAQ (reference sequence). This CDR3 is built from 11 residues. V gave up 4 bases and J gave up 2 bases, with 3 bases separating them. Complete variable domain (other parts from reference TRBV7-9 and TRBJ2-7): DTGVSQNPRHKITKRGQNVTFRCDPISEHNRLYWYRQTLGQGPEFLTYFQNEAQLEKSRLLSDRFSAERPKGSFSTLEIQRTEQGDSAMYLCASSSTYEQYFGPGTRLTVT.

For the CDR3, the DNA is TGTGCCAGCAGCAAACGGACAGGGGTGCACTATGGCTACACCTTC. Protein sequence: CASSKRTGVHYGYTF. The V call is TRBV21-1, the J call TRBJ1-2; the table's D call TRBD1 went unverified against the DNA. TRBV21-1 constitutes a pseudogene. The CDR3 is 15 amino acids.

The chain uses TRBV7-9 and TRBJ2-7, with TRBD1 matching 8 bases. Germline V lookup: CDR1 SEHNR, CDR2 FQNEAQ (reference sequence). The CDR3 extends over 16 amino acids. V shed 1 base and J 4 bases; nucleotides not matched to a gene: 9. The CDR3 DNA is TGTGCCAGCAGCTTAGTCCGTGGACAGGGTTTTTACGAGCAGTACTTC. Translated: CASSLVRGQGFYEQYF. The complete variable domain, with remaining parts taken from reference TRBV7-9 and TRBJ2-7, reads DTGVSQNPRHKITKRGQNVTFRCDPISEHNRLYWYRQTLGQGPEFLTYFQNEAQLEKSRLLSDRFSAERPKGSFSTLEIQRTEQGDSAMYLCASSLVRGQGFYEQYFGPGTRLTVT.

The chain has TRBV18 and TRBJ2-3; D is ambiguous. Trimming removed 2 bases at V and 2 bases at J, with 5 bases between. The CDR3 extends over 13 amino acids. From germline, CDR1 is KGHSH and CDR2 LQKENI. The CDR3 protein is CASSPSLTDTQYF. The CDR3 coding sequence is TGTGCCAGCTCACCATCTCTCACAGATACGCAGTATTTT. Full variable domain (outside the CDR3, taken from reference TRBV18 and TRBJ2-3): NAGVMQNPRHLVRRRGQEARLRCSPMKGHSHVYWYRQLPEEGLKFMVYLQKENIIDESGMPKERFSAEFPKEGPSILRIQQVVRGDSAAYFCASSPSLTDTQYFGPGTRLTVL.

This chain connects TRBV5-1 to TRBJ2-5; D unresolved. The CDR3 contains 13 residues. Germline V gene data show CDR1 as SGHRS and CDR2 as YFSETQ. V lost 4 bases and J lost 3, with 10 bases in between. The CDR3 reads CASSRRVKETQYF. Here the CDR3 DNA reads TGCGCCAGCAGCCGCCGGGTTAAAGAGACCCAGTACTTC.